This section outlines one T cell receptor beta chain sequence together with its context. Its antigen is still unknown. This sample is drawn from a study of cytomegalovirus exposure and HLA in healthy donors. The PCR was carried out with 60 Vbeta primers and 13 Jbeta primers. Profiling relied on immunoSEQ multiplex PCR, and the TCRdb table lists in-frame clones only, not all of them. This sample has 170,000 or so clones, with roughly 78% found just once. Likely unrecorded immune exposures existed in these nominally healthy donors. The ends lost 5 bases at V and 4 bases at J; junction bases unmatched: 7. CDR3 length: 15 amino acids. CDR1 and CDR2 (germline): SGHAT, FQNNGV. Study results and limitations: In a later analysis, across HLA loci, associated TCR counts were highest for DRB1, lowest for HLA-C. The listing of 160 or so TCR beta chains classed them as cytomegalovirus-associated.

What was sequenced was PBMCs. This chain joins TRBV11-2 and TRBJ2-4, with 8 bases fitting TRBD2. This receptor was identified in a boy aged 5-17 years in good health and CMV-seronegative. The CDR3 DNA is TGTGCCAGCAGCCAAATTAGCGGGGCTAAAAACATTCAGTACTTC. As protein: CASSQISGAKNIQYF. Full variable domain (remainder filled in from reference TRBV11-2 and TRBJ2-4): EAGVAQSPRYKIIEKRQSVAFWCNPISGHATLYWYQQILGQGPKLLIQFQNNGVVDDSQLPKDRFSAERLKGVDSTLKIQPAKLEDSAVYLCASSQISGAKNIQYFGAGTRLSVL.